A single sample gave rise to the 8 T cell receptor beta chains below, sequenced in a study of CD8+ T cells in alopecia areata (dated 2018 in TCRdb). In light of the paper, this sample's time point label describes: 24 weeks on oral tofacitinib. Read against the paper, the sample's treatment or condition label means: oral pan-JAK inhibitor, 5-10 mg twice daily. Libraries were constructed by the immunoSEQ multiplex PCR assay. To provide template for TCR sequencing, every sample had RNA extracted and reverse transcribed into cDNA. TCRdb carries this immuneACCESS record with in-frame sequences only. Its versions omit some clonotypes, under half of them owing to an unresolved V gene in the studies checked, with the rest unexplained. The sample table lists about 300,000 clones, roughly 60% of them with a count of one. Jointly, the top ten make up over 1.5% of the sample. The sequenced sample was CD4+ T cells sorted from blood, obtained at week 24, from a patient treated with tofacitinib. These receptors were collected from a human donor with alopecia areata.

The chain couples TRBV6-4 to TRBJ1-1; tentatively, D is TRBD1 (6 bases). CDR1 is MRHNA, CDR2 SNTAGT, per germline. V lost 4 bases and J 4 bases, leaving 13 bases between the germline ends. This CDR3 is built from 14 residues. The CDR3 DNA follows: TGTGCCAGCAGTGTATCACCGGGGGCCACTGAAGCTTTCTTT. Amino acid sequence: CASSVSPGATEAFF.

This chain connects TRBV9 to TRBJ2-2, with D perhaps being TRBD1 or TRBD2 (5 bases each). CDR3 length: 15 residues. V was trimmed by 0 bases and J by 4 bases, leaving 10 bases between them. CDR1 is SGDLS, CDR2 YYNGEE, per germline. The CDR3 region has the DNA TGTGCCAGCAGCGTAGACGGGACGGGCACCGGGGAGCTGTTTTTT. It is translated as CASSVDGTGTGELFF.

This clone was found a few times. The V and J genes are TRBV27 and TRBJ2-1, with TRBD1 matching 11 bases. The length of the CDR3 is 14 residues. CDR1 is MNHEY, CDR2 SMNVEV, per germline (reference sequence). After removal of 10 bases from V and 8 bases from J, the junction contained 10 bases not matched to a gene. For the CDR3, the DNA is TGTGCCACTTCGGACAGGGGGCTTTTCGATGAGCAGTTCTTC. Translating gives CATSDRGLFDEQFF.

The chain recombines TRBV6-1 with TRBJ2-1, with 7 bases aligning to TRBD1. Germline CDR1 MNHNS, CDR2 SASEGT. V shed 2 bases and J 8 bases; nucleotides not matched to a gene: 9. The CDR3 sequence is 15 residues long. The CDR3 protein is CASSELGQDGDEQFF. CDR3 DNA: TGTGCCAGCAGTGAACTCGGACAGGATGGGGATGAGCAGTTCTTC.

This chain links TRBV9 with TRBJ2-7; 7 bases align to TRBD1. V trimming: 0 bases; J trimming: 6 bases; junction bases outside the gene matches: 9. This CDR3 has 15 residues. CDR1 and CDR2 (germline): SGDLS, YYNGEE. CDR3 sequence reads: CASSVASQGDAEQYF. The CDR3 DNA reads TGTGCCAGCAGCGTAGCTTCGCAGGGGGACGCCGAGCAGTACTTC.

V usage is TRBV29-1 and J usage is TRBJ2-2; D might be TRBD2 (6 bases). CDR1 is SQVTM, CDR2 ANQGSEA, per germline. The V gene lost 6 bases and the J gene lost 5 bases, with 13 bases spanning the gap. This CDR3 comprises 13 residues. CDR3 residues: CSVQEGRTGELFF. CDR3 in DNA: TGCAGCGTACAGGAGGGTCGAACCGGGGAGCTGTTTTTT.

This clone was seen once. The same CDR3 is also encoded by other DNA sequences in this sample. The chain uses TRBV18 and TRBJ2-7; D gene uncertain. The CDR3 is 12 residues long. Germline CDR1 reads KGHSH; CDR2 reads LQKENI. V was shortened by 3 bases and J by 3 bases, with 6 bases between the two germline ends. The CDR3 protein is CASSPTLYEQYF. CDR3 coding DNA: TGTGCCAGCTCACCTACGCTCTACGAGCAGTACTTC.

The chain joins TRBV7-2 to TRBJ2-5, with D hard to call. The CDR3 is 15 amino acids. V was shortened by 1 base and J by 4 bases, with 13 bases between the two germline ends. Looked up from germline, CDR1 is SGHTA and CDR2 is FQGNSA. CDR3 sequence reads: CASSLGPPPGETQYF. CDR3 coding DNA: TGTGCCAGCAGCTTAGGGCCGCCCCCGGGAGAGACCCAGTACTTC. The variable domain in full, with the rest retrieved from reference TRBV7-2 and TRBJ2-5, is GAGVSQSPSNKVTEKGKDVELRCDPISGHTALYWYRQSLGQGLEFLIYFQGNSAPDKSGLPSDRFSAERTGGSVSTLTIQRTQQEDSAVYLCASSLGPPPGETQYFGPGTRLLVL.